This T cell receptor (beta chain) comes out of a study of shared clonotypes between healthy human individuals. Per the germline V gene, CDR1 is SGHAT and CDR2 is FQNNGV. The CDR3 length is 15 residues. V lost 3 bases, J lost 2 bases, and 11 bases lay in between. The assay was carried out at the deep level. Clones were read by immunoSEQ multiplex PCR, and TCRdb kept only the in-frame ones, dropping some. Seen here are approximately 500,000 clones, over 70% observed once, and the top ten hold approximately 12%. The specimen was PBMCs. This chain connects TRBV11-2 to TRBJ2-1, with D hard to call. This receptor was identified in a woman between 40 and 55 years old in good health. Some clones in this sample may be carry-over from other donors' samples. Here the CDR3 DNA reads TGTGCCAGCAGCTTGCGGAGAGGCACCTACAATGAGCAGTTCTTC. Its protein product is CASSLRRGTYNEQFF. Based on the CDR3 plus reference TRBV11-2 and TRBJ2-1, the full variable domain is EAGVAQSPRYKIIEKRQSVAFWCNPISGHATLYWYQQILGQGPKLLIQFQNNGVVDDSQLPKDRFSAERLKGVDSTLKIQPAKLEDSAVYLCASSLRRGTYNEQFFGPGTRLTVL.